This passage covers 5 T cell receptor beta chains from one sample sequenced in a study of blood T cell repertoires in COVID-19. Generated by immunoSEQ multiplex PCR, the TCRdb table keeps only in-frame clones and is missing some. The sample has 300,000 to 400,000 clones, approximately 89% seen once. The sequenced material came from peripheral blood. All receptors derive from a woman aged 60 to 75 with COVID-19, enrolled during active disease.

The CDR3 spells CASSPGTGNQPQHF. The CDR3 DNA follows: TGTGCCAGCTCACCCGGGACAGGCAATCAGCCCCAGCATTTT. The chain uses TRBV18 and TRBJ1-5; TRBD1 aligns across 7 bases. Looked up from germline, CDR1 is KGHSH and CDR2 is LQKENI. J was trimmed by 2 bases and V by 3 bases; bases with no gene match: 1. There are 14 residues in the CDR3. The entire variable domain, with the rest obtained from reference TRBV18 and TRBJ1-5, is as follows: NAGVMQNPRHLVRRRGQEARLRCSPMKGHSHVYWYRQLPEEGLKFMVYLQKENIIDESGMPKERFSAEFPKEGPSILRIQQVVRGDSAAYFCASSPGTGNQPQHFGDGTRLSIL.

The CDR3 loop is CASSLGLAGGPSTDTQYF. DNA for the CDR3: TGTGCCAGCAGCTTGGGACTAGCGGGGGGTCCCAGCACAGATACGCAGTATTTT. This chain links TRBV7-9 with TRBJ2-3; 15 nucleotides agree with TRBD2. CDR3 length equals 18 residues. Germline V gives CDR1 SEHNR, CDR2 FQNEAQ (reference sequence). Unmatched junction bases numbered 4, after V lost 3 bases and J lost 0 bases.

The gene calls are TRBV5-6 and TRBJ1-1; D ambiguous. The CDR3 length is 15 residues. The V end was cut by 2 bases, the J end by 1 base, with 12 bases between. The V gene's germline CDR1 is SGHDT and CDR2 YYEEEE. CDR3 sequence reads: CASSLGPRPNTEAFF. The DNA of the CDR3 is TGTGCCAGCAGCTTAGGTCCGCGGCCGAACACTGAAGCTTTCTTT.

In this sample, this clone turned up a few times. The chain uses TRBV5-1 and TRBJ1-2; maybe TRBD1 (5 bases). Trimming removed 1 base at V and 3 bases at J, with 13 bases between. The germline CDR1 and CDR2 sequences are SGHRS and YFSETQ. The CDR3 consists of 15 residues. The CDR3 sequence is CASSLYAGTDYGYTF. As DNA, the CDR3 is TGCGCCAGCAGCTTGTACGCGGGGACGGACTATGGCTACACCTTC. Full variable domain (missing parts from reference TRBV5-1 and TRBJ1-2): KAGVTQTPRYLIKTRGQQVTLSCSPISGHRSVSWYQQTPGQGLQFLFEYFSETQRNKGNFPGRFSGRQFSNSRSEMNVSTLELGDSALYLCASSLYAGTDYGYTFGSGTRLTVV.

V gene TRBV19 combines with J gene TRBJ1-5; TRBD1 matches at 10 bases. The CDR3 is made up of 15 amino acids. V lost 4 bases, J lost 2 bases, and 2 bases stayed unmatched. Germline loops: CDR1 LNHDA, CDR2 SQIVND (reference sequence). In DNA form, the CDR3 reads TGTGCCAGTAGTACCGACAGGGGGCGCAATCAGCCCCAGCATTTT. Translating it yields CASSTDRGRNQPQHF.